This record concerns one TCR beta chain sequence. Antigen: not known. The CDR3 totals 15 residues. V gave up 5 bases and J gave up 3 bases; unmatched junction bases: 7. CDR1 and CDR2 (germline): DFQATT, SNEGSKA (reference sequence). Sequenced with the Oncomine TCR Beta short-read assay was DNA taken from cultured CD4+ T cells. In this case, cultured CD4+ T cells provided the extracted genomic DNA. MiXCR, applied by TCRdb to the PCR reads, yields one record per CDR3 protein. This repertoire shows more than 10,000 distinct CDR3 sequences, 73% found once; its top ten account for roughly 8%. This entry comes from a study of vaccination and CD4 T cells after COVID-19. Study context: Convalescent patients were SARS-CoV-2 positive by nasal swab PCR; several mild, one severe.

The treatment is: roughly nine-day PBMC culture with coronavirus spike peptide pools or control peptides (ViraFEST assay). Regarding the study as a whole: A median 86.3% of convalescent patients' SARS-CoV-2-reactive clones emerged only after vaccination.

This clonotype was sampled from a human donor who had recovered from COVID-19. The sequencing sample was made of CD4+ T cells from blood, cultured in vitro. The chain recombines TRBV20-1 with TRBJ2-7; 13 bases agree with TRBD2. CDR3 loop: CSAVTSGRGVYEQYF. Written as DNA, the CDR3 is TGCAGTGCTGTAACTAGCGGGAGGGGAGTCTACGAGCAGTACTTC.